This is a list of T cell receptor beta chains from one sample in a study of blood T cell repertoires in COVID-19. Using immunoSEQ multiplex PCR, the repertoire was profiled, and TCRdb retains in-frame clones only, with some absent. The repertoire includes more than 75,000 clones, approximately 80% of them detected once, and less than 15% sits in the top ten. The sequencing input was peripheral blood. The receptors were gathered from a human donor in a cohort sampled during active COVID-19. Each CDR3 is given with its conserved first and last residue. A D gene is named only where the DNA matches it firmly. Clone size appears in some rows only: once, few, many, or a class for an expanded clone.

.,.,TRBJ2-1,TRBV5-1,CASSTGQAYNEQFF,TGCGCCAGCAGCACAGGACAAGCCTACAATGAGCAGTTCTTC
TRBD1,.,TRBJ1-2,TRBV6-4,CASSDGLGQGIGGYTF,TGTGCCAGCAGTGACGGATTAGGACAGGGGATAGGTGGCTACACCTTC
.,few,TRBJ1-5,TRBV19,CASSSQGFGQPQHF,TGTGCCAGTAGTTCACAGGGTTTTGGCCAGCCCCAGCATTTT
.,.,TRBJ1-2,TRBV4-1,CASSQFAGSYGYTF,TGCGCCAGCAGCCAATTTGCAGGGTCTTATGGCTACACCTTC
.,.,TRBJ2-7,TRBV5-1,CASSLSGYNEQYF,TGCGCCAGCAGCTTATCCGGGTACAACGAGCAGTACTTC
.,.,TRBJ2-7,TRBV11-2,CASSPTGVTEQYF,TGTGCCAGCAGCCCGACGGGGGTAACCGAGCAGTACTTC
.,once,TRBJ1-1,TRBV7-6,CASSLGSGGAAEAFF,TGTGCCAGCAGTTTAGGTTCGGGTGGAGCGGCTGAAGCTTTCTTT
TRBD2,.,TRBJ2-3,TRBV5-6,CASSSQTSGGAEYF,TGTGCCAGCAGTTCTCAAACTAGCGGGGGGGCCGAGTATTTT
TRBD2,.,TRBJ2-7,TRBV28,CASSSLAGGALGGEQYF,TGTGCCAGCAGTTCATTAGCGGGGGGCGCCCTGGGAGGTGAGCAGTACTTC
.,.,TRBJ2-2,TRBV14,CASSKALAGVGELFF,TGTGCCAGCAGCAAGGCTTTGGCAGGGGTTGGGGAGCTGTTTTTT
TRBD2,.,TRBJ2-7,TRBV18,CASSRSVGTSGGPFSYEQYF,TGTGCCAGCTCACGATCCGTAGGGACTAGCGGGGGGCCCTTCTCCTACGAGCAGTACTTC